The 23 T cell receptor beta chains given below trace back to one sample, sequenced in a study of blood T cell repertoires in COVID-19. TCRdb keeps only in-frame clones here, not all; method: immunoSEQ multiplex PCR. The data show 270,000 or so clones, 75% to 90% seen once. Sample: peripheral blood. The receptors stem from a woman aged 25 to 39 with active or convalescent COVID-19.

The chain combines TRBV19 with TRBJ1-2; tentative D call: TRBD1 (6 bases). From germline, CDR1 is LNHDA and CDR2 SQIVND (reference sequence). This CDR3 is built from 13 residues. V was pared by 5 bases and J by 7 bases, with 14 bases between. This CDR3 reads CASSALTGSGYTF. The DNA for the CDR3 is TGTGCCAGTAGTGCCCTGACAGGTTCTGGCTACACCTTC.

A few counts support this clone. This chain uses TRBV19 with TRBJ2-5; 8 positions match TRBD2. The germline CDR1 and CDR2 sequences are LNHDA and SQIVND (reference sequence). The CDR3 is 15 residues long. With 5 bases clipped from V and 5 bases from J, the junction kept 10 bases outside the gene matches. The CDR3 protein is CASSESGLAGETQYF. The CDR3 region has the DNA TGTGCCAGTAGTGAATCCGGACTAGCTGGGGAGACCCAGTACTTC.

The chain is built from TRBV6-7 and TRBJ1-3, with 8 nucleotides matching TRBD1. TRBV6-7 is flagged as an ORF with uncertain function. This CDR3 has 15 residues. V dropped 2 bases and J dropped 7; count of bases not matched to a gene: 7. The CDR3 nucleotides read TGTGCCAGCAGTTACCGGCCGTGGGACAGGAACACCATATATTTT. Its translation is CASSYRPWDRNTIYF.

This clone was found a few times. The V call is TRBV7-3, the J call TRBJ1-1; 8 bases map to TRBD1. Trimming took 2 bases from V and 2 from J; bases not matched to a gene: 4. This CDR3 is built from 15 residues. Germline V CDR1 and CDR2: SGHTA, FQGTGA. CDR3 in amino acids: CASSLLSGGNTEAFF. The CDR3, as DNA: TGTGCCAGCAGCTTACTCTCAGGGGGCAACACTGAAGCTTTCTTT.

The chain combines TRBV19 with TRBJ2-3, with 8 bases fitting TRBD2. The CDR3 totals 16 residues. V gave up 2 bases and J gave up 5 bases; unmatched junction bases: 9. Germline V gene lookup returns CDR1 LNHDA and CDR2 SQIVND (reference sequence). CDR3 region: CASSITSGSPGDTQYF. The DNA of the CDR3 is TGTGCCAGTAGTATAACTAGCGGTTCCCCGGGAGATACGCAGTATTTT.

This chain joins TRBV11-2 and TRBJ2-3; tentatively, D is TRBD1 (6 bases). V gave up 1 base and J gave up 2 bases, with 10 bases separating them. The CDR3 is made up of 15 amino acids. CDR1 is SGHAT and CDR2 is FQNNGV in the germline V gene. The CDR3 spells CASSLVGGSTDTQYF. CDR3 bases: TGTGCCAGCAGCTTAGTTGGGGGCTCCACAGATACGCAGTATTTT.

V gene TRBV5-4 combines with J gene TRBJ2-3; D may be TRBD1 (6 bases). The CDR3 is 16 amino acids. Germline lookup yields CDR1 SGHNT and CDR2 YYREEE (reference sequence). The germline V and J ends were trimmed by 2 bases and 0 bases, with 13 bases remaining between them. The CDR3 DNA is TGTGCCAGCAGCTTAACCCGGGACATGAGCACAGATACGCAGTATTTT. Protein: CASSLTRDMSTDTQYF.

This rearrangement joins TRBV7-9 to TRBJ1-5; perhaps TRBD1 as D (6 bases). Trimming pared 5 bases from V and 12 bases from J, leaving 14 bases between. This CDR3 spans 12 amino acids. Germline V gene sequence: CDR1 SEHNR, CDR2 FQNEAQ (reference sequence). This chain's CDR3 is CASSLDRLRQHF. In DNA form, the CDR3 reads TGTGCCAGCAGCCTAGACAGGTTGCGCCAGCATTTT.

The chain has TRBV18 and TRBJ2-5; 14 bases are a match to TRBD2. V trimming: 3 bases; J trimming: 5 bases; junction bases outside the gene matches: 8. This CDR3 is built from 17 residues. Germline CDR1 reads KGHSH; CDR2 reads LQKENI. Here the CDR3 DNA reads TGTGCCAGCTCACCGCGGACTAGCGGGGGGTATAGGGAGACCCAGTACTTC. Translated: CASSPRTSGGYRETQYF. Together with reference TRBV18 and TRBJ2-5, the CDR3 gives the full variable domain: NAGVMQNPRHLVRRRGQEARLRCSPMKGHSHVYWYRQLPEEGLKFMVYLQKENIIDESGMPKERFSAEFPKEGPSILRIQQVVRGDSAAYFCASSPRTSGGYRETQYFGPGTRLLVL.

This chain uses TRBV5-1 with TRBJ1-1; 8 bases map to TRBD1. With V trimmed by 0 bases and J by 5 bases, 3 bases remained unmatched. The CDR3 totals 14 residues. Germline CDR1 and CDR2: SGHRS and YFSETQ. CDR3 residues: CASSLGTGMTEAFF. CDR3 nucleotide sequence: TGCGCCAGCAGCTTGGGGACAGGGATGACTGAAGCTTTCTTT.

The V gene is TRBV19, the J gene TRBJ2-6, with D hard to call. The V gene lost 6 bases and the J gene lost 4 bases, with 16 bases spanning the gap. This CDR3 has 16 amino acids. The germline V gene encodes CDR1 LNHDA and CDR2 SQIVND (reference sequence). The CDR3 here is CASSHLPGQGANVLTF. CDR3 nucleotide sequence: TGTGCCAGTAGCCACTTACCTGGGCAAGGGGCCAACGTCCTGACTTTC. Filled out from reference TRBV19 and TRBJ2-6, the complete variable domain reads DGGITQSPKYLFRKEGQNVTLSCEQNLNHDAMYWYRQDPGQGLRLIYYSQIVNDFQKGDIAEGYSVSREKKESFPLTVTSAQKNPTAFYLCASSHLPGQGANVLTFGAGSRLTVL.

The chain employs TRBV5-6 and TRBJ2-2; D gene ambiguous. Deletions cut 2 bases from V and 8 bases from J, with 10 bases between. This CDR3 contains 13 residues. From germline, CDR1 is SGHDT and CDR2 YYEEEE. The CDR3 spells CASSLKLLGELFF. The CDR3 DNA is TGTGCCAGCAGCTTAAAACTCTTGGGGGAGCTGTTTTTT.

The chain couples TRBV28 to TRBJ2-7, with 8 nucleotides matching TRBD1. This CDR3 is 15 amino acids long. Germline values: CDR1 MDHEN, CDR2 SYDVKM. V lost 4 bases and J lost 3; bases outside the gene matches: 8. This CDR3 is CASSSPRTGHYEQYF. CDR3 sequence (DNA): TGTGCCAGCAGTTCCCCGCGGACAGGGCACTACGAGCAGTACTTC. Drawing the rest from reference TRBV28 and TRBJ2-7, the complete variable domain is DVKVTQSSRYLVKRTGEKVFLECVQDMDHENMFWYRQDPGLGLRLIYFSYDVKMKEKGDIPEGYSVSREKKERFSLILESASTNQTSMYLCASSSPRTGHYEQYFGPGTRLTVT.

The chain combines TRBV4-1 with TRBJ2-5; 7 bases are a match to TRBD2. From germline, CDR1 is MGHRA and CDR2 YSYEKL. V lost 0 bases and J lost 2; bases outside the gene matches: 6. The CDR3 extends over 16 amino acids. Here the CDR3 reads CASSQEDGGTQETQYF. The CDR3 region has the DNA TGCGCCAGCAGCCAAGAGGACGGGGGGACGCAAGAGACCCAGTACTTC.

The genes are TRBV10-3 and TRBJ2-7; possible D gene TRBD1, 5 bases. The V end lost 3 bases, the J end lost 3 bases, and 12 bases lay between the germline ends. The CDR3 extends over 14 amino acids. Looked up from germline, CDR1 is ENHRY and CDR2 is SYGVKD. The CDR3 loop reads CAISENPGIYEQYF. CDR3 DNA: TGTGCCATCAGTGAAAACCCAGGGATCTACGAGCAGTACTTC.

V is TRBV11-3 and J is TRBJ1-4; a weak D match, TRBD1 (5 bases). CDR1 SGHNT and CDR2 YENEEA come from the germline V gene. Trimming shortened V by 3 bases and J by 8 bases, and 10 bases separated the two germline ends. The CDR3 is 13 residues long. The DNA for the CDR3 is TGTGCCAGCAGCTTTCGCCAGGGAGAAAAACTGTTTTTT. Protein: CASSFRQGEKLFF.

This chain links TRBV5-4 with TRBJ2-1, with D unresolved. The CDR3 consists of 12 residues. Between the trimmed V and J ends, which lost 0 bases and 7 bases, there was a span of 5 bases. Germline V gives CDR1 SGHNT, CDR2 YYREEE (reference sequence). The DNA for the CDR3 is TGTGCCAGCAGCTTGGGCGAGAATGAGCAGTTCTTC. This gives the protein CASSLGENEQFF.

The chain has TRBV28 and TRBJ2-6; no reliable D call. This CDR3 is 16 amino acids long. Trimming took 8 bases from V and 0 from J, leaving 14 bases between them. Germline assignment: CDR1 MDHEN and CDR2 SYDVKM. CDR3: CASLTGSNSGANVLTF. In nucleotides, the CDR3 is TGTGCCAGCCTAACCGGGTCGAACTCTGGGGCCAACGTCCTGACTTTC.

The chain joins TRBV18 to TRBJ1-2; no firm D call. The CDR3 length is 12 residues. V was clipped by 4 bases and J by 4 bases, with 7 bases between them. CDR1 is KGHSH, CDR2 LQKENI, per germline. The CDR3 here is CASSRTPYGYTF. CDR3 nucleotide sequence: TGTGCCAGCTCACGAACTCCCTATGGCTACACCTTC.

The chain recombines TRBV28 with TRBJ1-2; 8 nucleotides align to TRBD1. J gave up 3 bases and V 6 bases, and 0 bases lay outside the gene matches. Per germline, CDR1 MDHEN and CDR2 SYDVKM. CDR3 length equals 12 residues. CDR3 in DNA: TGTGCCAGCAGGGGACAGGACTATGGCTACACCTTC. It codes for CASRGQDYGYTF.

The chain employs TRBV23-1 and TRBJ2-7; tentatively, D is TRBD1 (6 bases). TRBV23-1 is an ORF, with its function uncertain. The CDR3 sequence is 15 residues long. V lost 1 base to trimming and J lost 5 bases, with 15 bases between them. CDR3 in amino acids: CASSQWGRGDDEQYF. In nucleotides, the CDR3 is TGCGCCAGCAGTCAATGGGGCAGGGGCGACGACGAGCAGTACTTC.

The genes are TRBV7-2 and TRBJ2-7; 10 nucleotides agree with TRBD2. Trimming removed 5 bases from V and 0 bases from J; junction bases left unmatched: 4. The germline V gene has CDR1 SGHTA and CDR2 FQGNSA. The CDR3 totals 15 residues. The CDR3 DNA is TGTGCCAGCAGCATTAGCGGGGGGCTCTCCTACGAGCAGTACTTC. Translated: CASSISGGLSYEQYF.

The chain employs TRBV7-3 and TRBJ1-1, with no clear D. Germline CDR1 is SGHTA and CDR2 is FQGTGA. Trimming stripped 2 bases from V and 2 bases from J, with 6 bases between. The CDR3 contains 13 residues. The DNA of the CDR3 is TGTGCCAGCAGCTTAGAGGGAAACACTGAAGCTTTCTTT. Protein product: CASSLEGNTEAFF.